This entry lists 8 T cell receptor beta chains sequenced from one sample in a study of CD8 T cells in ankylosing spondylitis. Study outcomes and limitations: Characteristic of ankylosing spondylitis blood, it appeared, was a TCR beta motif comprising several highly homologous variants.

Antigens for these TCRs are unknown. TCRdb used MiXCR to reprocess the 5' RACE reads, holding one entry per CDR3 protein. The data show 200,000 to 250,000 distinct CDR3 sequences, roughly 18% seen once. Sequencing was performed on blood, either unsorted or a sorted T cell fraction (not recorded which). Every receptor here comes from a male donor with ankylosing spondylitis.

The rearrangement joins TRBV7-6 to TRBJ2-7; D possibly corresponds to TRBD1 (6 bases). Trimming took off 1 base at V and 7 bases at J, with 14 bases between the two ends. CDR1 is SGHVS, CDR2 FNYEAQ, per germline. The CDR3 covers 14 residues. CDR3 sequence (DNA): TGTGCCAGCAGCTTAGAACCCGACAGGCTTGAGCAGTACTTC. This codes for CASSLEPDRLEQYF.

V gene TRBV9 combines with J gene TRBJ1-1; 8 nucleotides align to TRBD1. CDR3 length: 16 residues. V lost 3 bases to trimming and J lost 7 bases; unmatched junction nucleotides: 14. Germline V gene data show CDR1 as SGDLS and CDR2 as YYNGEE. The CDR3 here is CASSAAPGQGADEAFF. DNA for the CDR3: TGTGCCAGCAGCGCCGCCCCTGGGCAGGGGGCGGATGAAGCTTTCTTT.

This clonotype has just a few counts. This chain links TRBV29-1 with TRBJ2-5; a possible D gene is TRBD1 (6 bases). The V end was cut by 0 bases, the J end by 5 bases, with 19 bases between. The CDR3 runs 16 residues. CDR1 SQVTM and CDR2 ANQGSEA come from the germline V gene. CDR3 sequence: CSVEEESGVNWETQYF. CDR3 nucleotide sequence: TGCAGCGTTGAAGAAGAATCAGGGGTAAACTGGGAGACCCAGTACTTC. The whole variable domain, remainder taken from reference TRBV29-1 and TRBJ2-5, is SAVISQKPSRDICQRGTSLTIQCQVDSQVTMMFWYRQQPGQSLTLIATANQGSEATYESGFVIDKFPISRPNLTFSTLTVSNMSPEDSSIYLCSVEEESGVNWETQYFGPGTRLLVL.

The sample holds one count of this clonotype. The chain is built from TRBV3-1 and TRBJ1-2; 8 nucleotides align to TRBD1. The V gene's germline CDR1 is LGHDT and CDR2 YNNKEL (reference sequence). This CDR3 has 12 amino acids. V lost 4 bases and J lost 7; bases outside the gene matches: 2. CDR3 nucleotide sequence: TGTGCCAGCAGCCTAACAGGGGGTGGCTACACCTTC. It is translated as CASSLTGGGYTF. The full variable domain, in which reference TRBV3-1 and TRBJ1-2 provide the parts outside the CDR3, is DTAVSQTPKYLVTQMGNDKSIKCEQNLGHDTMYWYKQDSKKFLKIMFSYNNKELIINETVPNRFSPKSPDKAHLNLHINSLELGDSAVYFCASSLTGGGYTFGSGTRLTVV.

This chain connects TRBV12-3 or TRBV12-4 to TRBJ1-1; a possible D gene is TRBD1 (5 bases). Trimming stripped 2 bases from V and 0 bases from J, with 19 bases between. The CDR3 has 18 amino acids. The chain's CDR3 is CASSLSPPRARVNTEAFF. DNA for the CDR3: TGTGCCAGCAGTTTATCCCCCCCCAGGGCCAGGGTGAACACTGAAGCTTTCTTT.

The chain combines TRBV27 with TRBJ2-7; tentative D call: TRBD2 (7 bases). Per the germline V gene, CDR1 is MNHEY and CDR2 is SMNVEV (reference sequence). Trimming took off 7 bases at V and 1 base at J, with 17 bases between the two ends. The CDR3 covers 15 residues. Written as DNA, the CDR3 is TGTGCCAGCACGGGGTGGAGGGGGGGGTCCTACGAGCAGTACTTC. Its protein is CASTGWRGGSYEQYF.

In this sample, this clonotype turned up a few times. This chain joins TRBV29-1 and TRBJ2-1; 13 bases fit TRBD2. The V and J ends lost 3 bases and 6 bases, in that order; junction bases with no gene match: 2. This CDR3 has 14 residues. Germline CDR1 and CDR2: SQVTM and ANQGSEA. In DNA, the CDR3 is TGCAGCGTTGAGGGACTAGCGGGGCTCAATGAGCAGTTCTTC. The encoded protein is CSVEGLAGLNEQFF.

The rearrangement joins TRBV9 to TRBJ2-3, with 7 bases that match TRBD2. The CDR3 is 18 amino acids. V dropped 5 bases and J dropped 2; count of bases not matched to a gene: 17. The V gene's germline CDR1 is SGDLS and CDR2 YYNGEE. The CDR3 nucleotides are TGTGCCAGCAGTATCCCGGCCACGGGCGGGGGAAACACAGATACGCAGTATTTT. Its protein is CASSIPATGGGNTDTQYF.